These 9 T cell receptor beta chains originate from one sample sequenced in a study of CXCR4 blockade with PD-1 therapy in pancreatic cancer (dated by TCRdb to about 2019). Library preparation employed the immunoSEQ multiplex PCR assay. This immuneACCESS table, as held by TCRdb, lists in-frame sequences with V and J called but not all clones. Of the missing ones, under half trace to an unresolved V gene in checked studies; the others have no known cause. In this sample the table shows about 5,200 clones, approximately 48% of which occur a single time. The ten largest account for more than 6.5% of the sample. Specimen: tumor tissue. The receptors were gathered from a human donor with pancreatic ductal adenocarcinoma.

The rearrangement links TRBV30 to TRBJ2-3, with D perhaps TRBD1 or TRBD2 (6 bases each). This CDR3 spans 14 amino acids. V lost 0 bases and J 5 bases, leaving 12 bases between the germline ends. Germline loops: CDR1 GTSNPN, CDR2 SVGIG (reference sequence). This chain's CDR3 is CAWSVGGTQDTQYF. The CDR3 bases are TGTGCCTGGAGTGTAGGGGGGACTCAAGATACGCAGTATTTT.

The genes are TRBV10-2 and TRBJ2-7, with D possibly TRBD2 on 6 matching bases. The V end was cut by 5 bases, the J end by 1 base, with 15 bases between. Germline assignment: CDR1 WSHSY and CDR2 SAAADI. This CDR3 has 15 residues. The CDR3 is CASSLPGVGSYEQYF. DNA for the CDR3: TGCGCCAGCAGTCTTCCGGGAGTGGGGTCCTACGAGCAGTACTTC.

The chain carries TRBV28 and TRBJ1-5, with a possible D match to TRBD1 (5 bases). Looked up from germline, CDR1 is MDHEN and CDR2 is SYDVKM. CDR3 length: 14 residues. Trimming left V 7 bases short and J 1 base short, with 11 bases between. The CDR3 loop reads CASMVGASNQPQHF. The CDR3 bases are TGTGCCAGCATGGTAGGGGCCAGCAATCAGCCCCAGCATTTT. Supplemented by reference TRBV28 and TRBJ1-5, the full variable domain reads DVKVTQSSRYLVKRTGEKVFLECVQDMDHENMFWYRQDPGLGLRLIYFSYDVKMKEKGDIPEGYSVSREKKERFSLILESASTNQTSMYLCASMVGASNQPQHFGDGTRLSIL.

This chain links TRBV28 with TRBJ2-7; TRBD1 agrees at 8 bases. The CDR3 totals 12 residues. The V gene's germline CDR1 is MDHEN and CDR2 SYDVKM. V dropped 10 bases and J dropped 4; count of bases not matched to a gene: 6. CDR3 sequence (DNA): TGTGCCACCGGACAGGGTTCGTACGAGCAGTACTTC. As protein: CATGQGSYEQYF. Based on the CDR3 plus reference TRBV28 and TRBJ2-7, the full variable domain is DVKVTQSSRYLVKRTGEKVFLECVQDMDHENMFWYRQDPGLGLRLIYFSYDVKMKEKGDIPEGYSVSREKKERFSLILESASTNQTSMYLCATGQGSYEQYFGPGTRLTVT.

The rearrangement joins TRBV9 to TRBJ2-1; 7 nucleotides match TRBD2. CDR1 and CDR2 from the germline V gene are SGDLS and YYNGEE. The CDR3 consists of 16 residues. J was trimmed by 6 bases and V by 4 bases; bases with no gene match: 13. Written as DNA, the CDR3 is TGTGCCAGCAGCTCCCGGCTAGCGGTATATCTCAATGAGCAGTTCTTC. It encodes CASSSRLAVYLNEQFF. Full variable domain (outside the CDR3, taken from reference TRBV9 and TRBJ2-1): DSGVTQTPKHLITATGQRVTLRCSPRSGDLSVYWYQQSLDQGLQFLIQYYNGEERAKGNILERFSAQQFPDLHSELNLSSLELGDSALYFCASSSRLAVYLNEQFFGPGTRLTVL.

This clone occurred a few times. The genes are TRBV23-1 and TRBJ1-5; TRBD1 is a possible D gene (5 bases). TRBV23-1 counts as an open reading frame of uncertain function. Trimming took off 6 bases at V and 5 bases at J, with 11 bases between the two ends. CDR3 length equals 13 residues. This CDR3 reads CASSRDGDQPQHF. CDR3 DNA: TGCGCCAGCAGCCGGGACGGAGATCAGCCCCAGCATTTT.

This clone was counted between two and nine times. This chain joins TRBV7-5 and TRBJ2-7; TRBD1 was called by the table and not checked on the DNA. TRBV7-5 is tagged as a pseudogene. The CDR3 totals 15 residues. CDR3 in DNA: TGTGCCAGCAGCTTAGCGAAGGCAGGGGCGTACGAGCAGTACTTC. Translating gives CASSLAKAGAYEQYF.

This clone was seen a few times. CDR3 in amino acids: CASNLGGRTDTQYF. The CDR3 region has the DNA TGTGCCAGTAATCTGGGCGGRAGGACAGATACGCAGTATTTT. This sequence joins TRBV19 and TRBJ2-3; D call uncertain. The CDR3 is 14 residues long. Deletions cut 7 bases from V and 3 bases from J, with 14 bases between. The germline V gene encodes CDR1 LNHDA and CDR2 SQIVND (reference sequence).

This chain uses TRBV29-1 with TRBJ2-1; D gene ambiguous. V was cut by 7 bases and J by 8 bases, with 15 bases left in between. Germline assignment: CDR1 SQVTM and CDR2 ANQGSEA. The CDR3 totals 12 residues. The CDR3 here is CSADTPGYEQFF. CDR3 sequence (DNA): TGCAGCGCCGACACCCCGGGCTATGAGCAGTTCTTC.